This T cell receptor beta chain was recovered during a study of blood T cell repertoires in COVID-19. Overall study context: The cDNA or gDNA used as material had been derived from T cells, B-cell-depleted T cells, or PBMCs.

This study enrolled people aged about 18 to 100 from approximately 25 US geographic areas. Assignments of participants to cohorts depended upon their own reported clinical history. The V gene end was trimmed by 8 bases and the J gene end by 6 bases; junction bases not matched to a gene: 10. Germline-derived CDR1 and CDR2 are SNHLY and FYNNEI. The CDR3 length is 14 residues. Repertoires were generated with immunoSEQ multiplex PCR, while TCRdb's copy carries only in-frame clones and drops some. Among approximately 200,000 clones listed, approximately 81% were seen once. The sequence derives from a man aged 40-49 years who had recovered from COVID-19. Input material: PBMCs or T cells enriched from blood (not recorded which). V is TRBV2 and J is TRBJ2-1; 7 bases match TRBD2. The chain's CDR3 is CASLRTGGSNEQFF. The CDR3 nucleotides are TGTGCCAGCCTTCGAACGGGAGGTTCCAATGAGCAGTTCTTC. The full variable domain, completed using reference TRBV2 and TRBJ2-1, is EPEVTQTPSHQVTQMGQEVILRCVPISNHLYFYWYRQILGQKVEFLVSFYNNEISEKSEIFDDQFSVERPDGSNFTLKIRSTKLEDSAMYFCASLRTGGSNEQFFGPGTRLTVL.